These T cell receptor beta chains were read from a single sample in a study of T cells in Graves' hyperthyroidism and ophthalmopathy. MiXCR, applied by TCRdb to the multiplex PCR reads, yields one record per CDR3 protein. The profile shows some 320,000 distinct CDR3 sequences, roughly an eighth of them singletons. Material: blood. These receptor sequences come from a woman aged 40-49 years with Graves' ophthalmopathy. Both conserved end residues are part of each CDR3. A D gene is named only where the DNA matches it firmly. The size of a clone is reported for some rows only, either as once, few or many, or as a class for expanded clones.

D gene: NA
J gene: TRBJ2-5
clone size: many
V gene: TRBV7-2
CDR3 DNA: TGTGCCAGCAGCTGGCTGGGTGTAGAGACCCAGTACTTC
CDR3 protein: CASSWLGVETQYF

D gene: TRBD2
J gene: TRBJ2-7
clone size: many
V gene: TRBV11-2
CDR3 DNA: TGTGCCAGCAGCTTAACTAGCGGTTACTACGAGCAGTACTTC
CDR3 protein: CASSLTSGYYEQYF

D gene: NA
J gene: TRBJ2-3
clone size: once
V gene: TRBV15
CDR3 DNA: TGTGCCACCAGCAGACGGGGGATAGATACGCAGTATTTT
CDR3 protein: CATSRRGIDTQYF

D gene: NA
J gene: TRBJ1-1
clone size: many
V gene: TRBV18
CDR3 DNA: TGTGCCAGCTCTAAGGTTGGGTTCAACACTGAAGCTTTCTTT
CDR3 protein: CASSKVGFNTEAFF

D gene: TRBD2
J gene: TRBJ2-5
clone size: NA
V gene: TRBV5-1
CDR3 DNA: TGCGCCAGCAATATGGGGGGGCAAGAGACCCAGTACTTC
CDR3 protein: CASNMGGQETQYF

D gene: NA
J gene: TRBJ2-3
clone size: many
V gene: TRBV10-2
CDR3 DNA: TGCGCCAGCAGTGCCACTTCGAGCACAGATACGCAGTATTTT
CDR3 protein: CASSATSSTDTQYF

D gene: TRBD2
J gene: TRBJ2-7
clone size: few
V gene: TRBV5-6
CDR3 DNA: TGTGCCAGCAGCTTGAGTCTGCGGTTTAGCGGGGTTCTGTACGAGCAGTACTTC
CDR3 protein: CASSLSLRFSGVLYEQYF

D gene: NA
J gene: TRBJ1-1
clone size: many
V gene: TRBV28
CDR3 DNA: TGTGCCAGCAGACCCGGGACGGTATGGAACACTGAAGCTTTCTTT
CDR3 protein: CASRPGTVWNTEAFF

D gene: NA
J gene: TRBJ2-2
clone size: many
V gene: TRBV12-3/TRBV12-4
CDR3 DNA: TGTGCCAGCAGTTTCCTCGGGGAGCTGTTTTTT
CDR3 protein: CASSFLGELFF

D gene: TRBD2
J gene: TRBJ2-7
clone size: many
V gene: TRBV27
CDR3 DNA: TGTGCCAGCAGTTTTAGCGGGAGCCACGAGCAGTACTTC
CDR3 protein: CASSFSGSHEQYF

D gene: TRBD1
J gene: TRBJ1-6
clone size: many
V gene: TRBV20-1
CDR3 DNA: TGCAGTGCTAGAGGAGACAGGGGGAACAATTCACCCCTCCACTTT
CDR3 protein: CSARGDRGNNSPLHF

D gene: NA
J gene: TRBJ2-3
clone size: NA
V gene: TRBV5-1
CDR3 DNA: TGCGCCAGCAGCTCTACAGGGCCTAGCACAGATACGCAGTATTTT
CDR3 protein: CASSSTGPSTDTQYF

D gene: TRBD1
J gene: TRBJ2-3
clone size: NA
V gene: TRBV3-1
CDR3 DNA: TGTGCCAGCAGCCATCGACAGGGGTTCAGGGATACGCAGTATTTT
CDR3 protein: CASSHRQGFRDTQYF

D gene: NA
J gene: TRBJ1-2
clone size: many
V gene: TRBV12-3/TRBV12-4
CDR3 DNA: TGTGCCAGCAGTTTAGCGGGGTATGGCTACACCTTC
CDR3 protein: CASSLAGYGYTF

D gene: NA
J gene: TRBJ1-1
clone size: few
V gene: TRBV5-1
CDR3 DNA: TGCGCCAGCAGCTCGGGACTGCTCAAAGGGGCTTTCTTT
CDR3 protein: CASSSGLLKGAFF

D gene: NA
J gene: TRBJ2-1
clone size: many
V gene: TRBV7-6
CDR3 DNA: TGTGCCAGCAGACCCCTGAGGGGGAACTACAATGAGCAGTTCTTC
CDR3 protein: CASRPLRGNYNEQFF

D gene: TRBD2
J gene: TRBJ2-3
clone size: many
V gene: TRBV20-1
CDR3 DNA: TGCAGTGCAAATAGCGGGAGGGCCTTAACAGATACGCAGTATTTT
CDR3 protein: CSANSGRALTDTQYF

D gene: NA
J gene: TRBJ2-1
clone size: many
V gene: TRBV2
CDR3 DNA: TGTGCCAGCTCTTACAAGGATGAGCAGTTCTTC
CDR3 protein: CASSYKDEQFF

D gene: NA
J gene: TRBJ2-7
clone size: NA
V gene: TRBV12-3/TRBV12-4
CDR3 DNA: TGTGCCAGCAGTTTAATCGGGGGTCTTCCCCACGAGCAGTACTTC
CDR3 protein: CASSLIGGLPHEQYF

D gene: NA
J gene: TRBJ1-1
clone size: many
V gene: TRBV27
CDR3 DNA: TGTGCCAGCAGAGTTTCCACCGACAGGCCGAACACTGAAGCTTTCTTT
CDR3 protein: CASRVSTDRPNTEAFF

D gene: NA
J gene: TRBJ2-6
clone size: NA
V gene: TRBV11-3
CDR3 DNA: TGTGCCAGCAGTTACGGCCCTCTCAACGTCCTGACTTTC
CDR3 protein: CASSYGPLNVLTF

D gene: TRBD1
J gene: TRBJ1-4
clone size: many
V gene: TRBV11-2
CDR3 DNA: TGTGCCAGCAGCCGGACAGGACTTGAAAAACTGTTTTTT
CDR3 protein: CASSRTGLEKLFF

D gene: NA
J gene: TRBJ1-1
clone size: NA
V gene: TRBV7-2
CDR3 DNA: TGTGCCAGCAGCTCCCAACAGGTCACTGAAGCTTTCTTT
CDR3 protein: CASSSQQVTEAFF

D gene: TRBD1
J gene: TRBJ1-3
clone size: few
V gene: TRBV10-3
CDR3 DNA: TGTGCCATCAGTGTTACAGGGGTCGGAAACACCATATATTTT
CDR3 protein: CAISVTGVGNTIYF

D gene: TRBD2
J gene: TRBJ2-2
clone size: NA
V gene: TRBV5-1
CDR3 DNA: TGCGCCAGCAGGTTGACTAGCGGGTCGAACACCGGGGAGCTGTTTTTT
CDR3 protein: CASRLTSGSNTGELFF

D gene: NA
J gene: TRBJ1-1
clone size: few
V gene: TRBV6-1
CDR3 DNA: TGTGCCAGCAGTCTCAGGGGCGAGGGAGCTTTCTTT
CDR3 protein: CASSLRGEGAFF

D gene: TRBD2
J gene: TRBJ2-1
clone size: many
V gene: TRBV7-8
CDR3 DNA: TGTGCCAGCAGCTCCCCTCGTCGGGAGGGGCAGTTCTTC
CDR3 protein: CASSSPRREGQFF

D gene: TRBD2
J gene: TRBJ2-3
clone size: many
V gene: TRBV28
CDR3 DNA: TGTGCCAGCAGTTTTGGCCGGCTAGCGGGAGGGCAGTATTTT
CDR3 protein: CASSFGRLAGGQYF

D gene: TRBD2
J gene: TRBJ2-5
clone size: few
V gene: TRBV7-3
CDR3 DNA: TGTGCCAGCAGCTTGCTGCTGAAGGCGGGAGGTAGGGAGACCCAGTACTTC
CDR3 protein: CASSLLLKAGGRETQYF

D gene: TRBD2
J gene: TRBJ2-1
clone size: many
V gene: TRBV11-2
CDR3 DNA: TGTGCCAGCAGCAGGCTTGACGCGGGGGGGCGCAATGAGCAGTTCTTC
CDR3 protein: CASSRLDAGGRNEQFF

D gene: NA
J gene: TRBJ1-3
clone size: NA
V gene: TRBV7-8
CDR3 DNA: TGTGCCAGCAGCTCCAGACCACCTGATGGATCTGGAAACACCATATATTTT
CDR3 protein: CASSSRPPDGSGNTIYF

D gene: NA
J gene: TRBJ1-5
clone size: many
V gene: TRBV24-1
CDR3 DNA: TGTGCCACCGCCCGGGACAGCAATCAGCCCCAGCATTTT
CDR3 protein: CATARDSNQPQHF

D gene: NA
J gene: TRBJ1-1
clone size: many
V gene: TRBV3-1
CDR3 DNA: TGTGCCAGCAGCTATGGGGGACGACCGAACACTGAAGCTTTCTTT
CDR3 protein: CASSYGGRPNTEAFF

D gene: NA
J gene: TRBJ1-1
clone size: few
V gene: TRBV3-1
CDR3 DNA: TGTGCCAGCAGCGGGGGACACCAGACTGAAGCTTTCTTT
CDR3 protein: CASSGGHQTEAFF

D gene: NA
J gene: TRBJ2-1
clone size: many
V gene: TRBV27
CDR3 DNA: TGTGCCAGCAGTTTATTACTCCTCTCGCCGACGGGAAGCTCCTACAATGAGCAGTTCTTC
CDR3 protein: CASSLLLLSPTGSSYNEQFF

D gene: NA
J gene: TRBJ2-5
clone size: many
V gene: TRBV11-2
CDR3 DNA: TGTGCCAGCAGCTTAGCTATTAAAGAGACCCAGTACTTC
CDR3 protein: CASSLAIKETQYF